This TCR beta chain was sequenced during a study of T cell clonality in common variable immunodeficiency. Only in-frame clones appear in the TCRdb table, and some are missing; sequencing was by immunoSEQ multiplex PCR. This sample shows tens of thousands of clones and no singletons; about 1.7% rests with the ten largest. Looked up from germline, CDR1 is DFQATT and CDR2 is SNEGSKA (reference sequence). The junction had 2 bases not matched to a gene; V was cut back by 0 bases and J by 3 bases. The CDR3 consists of 15 residues. This clone came up many times. The sequenced fragment ends 3 residues before the CDR3 boundary, so the rest is inferred from the germline J gene. Other DNA sequences within the sample encode an identical CDR3.

This receptor was identified in a person aged 18 to 69 in good health. The sequencing sample was made of peripheral blood mononuclear cells. The chain couples TRBV20-1 to TRBJ2-3, with TRBD2 matching 11 bases. The sequenced part of the CDR3 DNA is TGCAGTGCTAGAGATCTAGCGGGAGGTACAGATACG. Encoded protein: CSARDLAGGTDT. The full CDR3 is CSARDLAGGTDTQYF.